Listed below are T cell receptor beta chains from one sample, sequenced in a study of blood T cells in healthy people across ages. TCRdb re-analysed the 5' RACE reads in MiXCR, keeping a single row per CDR3 protein. This sample carries some 880,000 distinct CDR3 sequences, approximately 35% of them seen once, and the ten largest clones take 13%. The sample taken for sequencing was blood. The receptor source for this set is a man between 18 and 35 years old in good health. Each CDR3 is given with its conserved first and last residue. D genes are given only for firm matches. Clone size is given for some rows only: seen once, a few or many times, or a class if the clone is expanded.

size: few
D: NA
J: TRBJ1-1
V: TRBV29-1
DNA: TGCAGCGTTGCCTCGAACACTGAAGCTTTCTTT
CDR3: CSVASNTEAFF

size: once
D: NA
J: TRBJ2-5
V: TRBV7-2
DNA: TGTGCCGGCAGCTTCCCCTTGACAGTTCAAGAGACCCAGTACTTT
CDR3: CAGSFPLTVQETQYF

size: few
D: TRBD1
J: TRBJ2-4
V: TRBV6-1
DNA: TGTGCCAGCAGGAGGGGACAGGGCCAAAACATTCAGTACTTC
CDR3: CASRRGQGQNIQYF

size: NA
D: NA
J: TRBJ2-5
V: TRBV14
DNA: TGTGCCAGAAGCCCCGGTCGCAGGGAGACCCAGTACTTC
CDR3: CARSPGRRETQYF

size: few
D: NA
J: TRBJ2-1
V: TRBV5-1
DNA: TGCGCCAGCAGCCGCGCAGAGTATAACAATGAGCAGTTCTTC
CDR3: CASSRAEYNNEQFF

size: few
D: NA
J: TRBJ1-2
V: TRBV5-4
DNA: TGTGCCAGCAGCGTAGGAGAGCCCCTTGACGGCTACACCTTC
CDR3: CASSVGEPLDGYTF

size: many
D: NA
J: TRBJ1-4
V: TRBV29-1
DNA: TGCAGCGTTGGGAGGTCGGATTCTAATGAAAAACTGTTTTTT
CDR3: CSVGRSDSNEKLFF

size: NA
D: TRBD1
J: TRBJ2-5
V: TRBV12-3/TRBV12-4
DNA: TGTGCCAGCAGTCTCACCGGGACAGGGGCGAGAGAGACCCAGTACTTC
CDR3: CASSLTGTGARETQYF

size: few
D: NA
J: TRBJ2-2
V: TRBV4-3
DNA: TGCGCCAGCAGCCCCAGGAGGGGGAGCACCGGGGAGCTGTTTTTT
CDR3: CASSPRRGSTGELFF

size: NA
D: NA
J: TRBJ1-4
V: TRBV4-3
DNA: TGCGCCAGCAGCCAAGATCCCTGGACAGAGGCAACTAATGAAAAACTGTTTTTT
CDR3: CASSQDPWTEATNEKLFF

size: few
D: NA
J: TRBJ2-7
V: TRBV21-1
DNA: TGTGCCAGCAGACCCACTATGCGGGGGGGCTACGAGCAGTACTTC
CDR3: CASRPTMRGGYEQYF

size: NA
D: NA
J: TRBJ1-4
V: TRBV5-1
DNA: TGCGCCAGCAGCGGGATGGGGGCACCTAATGAAAAACTGTTTTTT
CDR3: CASSGMGAPNEKLFF

size: NA
D: TRBD2
J: TRBJ2-1
V: TRBV6-2/TRBV6-3
DNA: TGTGCCACCATGGGAGAAGTGAGCGGGGGGCCTTACAATGAGCAGTTCTTC
CDR3: CATMGEVSGGPYNEQFF

size: many
D: NA
J: TRBJ2-3
V: TRBV5-1
DNA: TGCGCCACCCGGAGGACTAGCACAGATACGCAGTATTTT
CDR3: CATRRTSTDTQYF

size: many
D: TRBD1
J: TRBJ2-1
V: TRBV18
DNA: TGTGCCAGCTCACTACAGGGGCGGGACAATGAGCAGTTCTTC
CDR3: CASSLQGRDNEQFF

size: few
D: TRBD1
J: TRBJ2-7
V: TRBV20-1
DNA: TGCAGTAGACAGGGGGCACGCGAGCAGTACTTC
CDR3: CSRQGAREQYF

size: few
D: NA
J: TRBJ2-3
V: TRBV2
DNA: TGTGCCAGCAGTGAAGAGGGCTTTTCTAGCACAGATACGCAGTATTTT
CDR3: CASSEEGFSSTDTQYF

size: many
D: NA
J: TRBJ1-2
V: TRBV20-1
DNA: TGCAGTGCTAGAGATGGGGGTAGTACAGACGGTGGCTACACCTTC
CDR3: CSARDGGSTDGGYTF

size: NA
D: TRBD1
J: TRBJ2-7
V: TRBV12-3/TRBV12-4
DNA: TGTGCCAGCACTGAGGACAGGGGTAATGAGCAGTACTTC
CDR3: CASTEDRGNEQYF

size: NA
D: TRBD1
J: TRBJ1-6
V: TRBV12-3/TRBV12-4
DNA: TGTGCCAGTAGCTTAGGACAGGGGCGAAATTCACCCCTCCACTTT
CDR3: CASSLGQGRNSPLHF

size: many
D: NA
J: TRBJ2-5
V: TRBV12-3/TRBV12-4
DNA: TGTGCCAGCAAGTATGGCTCCCTCCAAGAGACCCAGTACTTC
CDR3: CASKYGSLQETQYF

size: NA
D: NA
J: TRBJ2-7
V: TRBV27
DNA: TGTGCCAGCAGTTTATCGTGCCATGTGGGACGGAAGACATACGAGCAGTACTTC
CDR3: CASSLSCHVGRKTYEQYF

size: NA
D: TRBD2
J: TRBJ2-1
V: TRBV4-1
DNA: TGCGCCAGCAGCCAGATTAGCGGGGGTGAGCAGTTCTTC
CDR3: CASSQISGGEQFF

size: NA
D: TRBD1
J: TRBJ1-5
V: TRBV9
DNA: TGTGCCAGCAGCGAAGGACAGGGTCCCCAGCCCCAGCATTTT
CDR3: CASSEGQGPQPQHF

size: few
D: TRBD1
J: TRBJ1-5
V: TRBV20-1
DNA: TGCAGTGCTAGAGATCTACAGGGGGCCAAGCCCCAGCATTTT
CDR3: CSARDLQGAKPQHF

size: once
D: NA
J: TRBJ2-5
V: TRBV6-6
DNA: TGTGCCAGCAGTTACCGGCAGCTCAGGGAGACCCAGTACTTC
CDR3: CASSYRQLRETQYF

size: NA
D: NA
J: TRBJ2-7
V: TRBV29-1
DNA: TGCAGCGTTTATCGACAGGTCTACGAGCAGTACTTC
CDR3: CSVYRQVYEQYF

size: NA
D: NA
J: TRBJ2-7
V: TRBV4-1
DNA: TGCGCCAGCAGCCAAGAAAGGTTCAACGAGCAGTACTTC
CDR3: CASSQERFNEQYF

size: NA
D: TRBD1
J: TRBJ1-1
V: TRBV7-2
DNA: TGTGCCAGCAGCTTGAGCAGGGGGAGTACTGAAGCTTTCTTT
CDR3: CASSLSRGSTEAFF

size: few
D: NA
J: TRBJ1-1
V: TRBV20-1
DNA: TGCAGTGCCACCTGGGGGGAGGGAGCTTTCTTT
CDR3: CSATWGEGAFF

size: NA
D: TRBD1
J: TRBJ2-4
V: TRBV6-1
DNA: TGTGCCAGCAGTGAATACAATGGACAGGGGGCCATTCAGTACTTC
CDR3: CASSEYNGQGAIQYF

size: few
D: TRBD2
J: TRBJ2-2
V: TRBV7-2
DNA: TGTGCCAGCAGCGAGACTAGCGTGAACACCGGGGAGCTGTTTTTT
CDR3: CASSETSVNTGELFF

size: NA
D: TRBD1
J: TRBJ2-7
V: TRBV20-1
DNA: TGCAGTGCTCCGCCCCTGGACAGGTCCGTCGAGCAGTACTTC
CDR3: CSAPPLDRSVEQYF

size: many
D: NA
J: TRBJ1-6
V: TRBV12-3/TRBV12-4
DNA: TGTGCCAGCAGTTTCTCGGGTACTGGTTCACCCCTCCACTTT
CDR3: CASSFSGTGSPLHF

size: NA
D: NA
J: TRBJ2-1
V: TRBV7-6
DNA: TGTGCCAGCAGCTTAGACAGGCTTTGGGATGAGCAGTTCTTC
CDR3: CASSLDRLWDEQFF

size: few
D: NA
J: TRBJ2-7
V: TRBV5-5
DNA: TGTGCCAGCAGCTTACGGCAGGGGAGAAGCTCCTACAATGAGCAGTACTTC
CDR3: CASSLRQGRSSYNEQYF